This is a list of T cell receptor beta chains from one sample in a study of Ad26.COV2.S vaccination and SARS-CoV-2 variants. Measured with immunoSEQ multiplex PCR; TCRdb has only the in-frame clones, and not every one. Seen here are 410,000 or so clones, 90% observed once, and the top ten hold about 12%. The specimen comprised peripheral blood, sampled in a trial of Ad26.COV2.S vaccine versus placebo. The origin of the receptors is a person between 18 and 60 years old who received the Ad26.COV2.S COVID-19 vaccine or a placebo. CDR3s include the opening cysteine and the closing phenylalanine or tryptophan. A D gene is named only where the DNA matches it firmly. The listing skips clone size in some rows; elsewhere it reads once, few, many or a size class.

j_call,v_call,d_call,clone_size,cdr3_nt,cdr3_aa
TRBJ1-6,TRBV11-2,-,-,TGTGCCAGCAGCTCAGGCCCGGCCGCGGCTTCACCCCTCCACTTT,CASSSGPAAASPLHF
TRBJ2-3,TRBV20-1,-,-,TGCAGTGCTAGTATCAGCAGCACAGATACGCAGTATTTT,CSASISSTDTQYF
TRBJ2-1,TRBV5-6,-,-,TGTGCCAGCAGCTGGAGGATAGGGGAGCAGTTCTTC,CASSWRIGEQFF
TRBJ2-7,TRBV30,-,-,TGTGCCTGGAGCCGTACGTCCTACGAGCAGTACTTC,CAWSRTSYEQYF
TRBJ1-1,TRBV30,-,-,TGTGCCTGGAGTCAGGGTGACCTCTTTAACACTGAAGCTTTCTTT,CAWSQGDLFNTEAFF
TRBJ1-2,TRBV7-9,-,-,TGTGCCAGCAGCTCGGACGGAGATGGCTACACCTTC,CASSSDGDGYTF
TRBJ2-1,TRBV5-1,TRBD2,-,TGCGCCAGCAGCGAAACCGGGACTAGACTCAATGAGCAGTTCTTC,CASSETGTRLNEQFF
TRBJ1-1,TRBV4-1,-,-,TGCGCCAGCAGCCAAGAGCTCCGGGGGAGCGCTGAAGCTTTCTTT,CASSQELRGSAEAFF
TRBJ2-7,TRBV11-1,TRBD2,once,TGTGCCAGCAGCTTAGCGCTTGCGGGAGTCGACGAGCAGTACTTC,CASSLALAGVDEQYF
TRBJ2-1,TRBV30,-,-,TGTGCCTGGAGATTTCCCGGGAGAAACTATGAGCAGTTCTTC,CAWRFPGRNYEQFF
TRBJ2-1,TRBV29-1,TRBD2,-,TGCAGCGTTGGGGGACTAGATCCCTACAATGAGCAGTTCTTC,CSVGGLDPYNEQFF
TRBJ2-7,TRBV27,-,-,TGTGCCAGCCAAAAAACTACCTACGAGCAGTACTTC,CASQKTTYEQYF
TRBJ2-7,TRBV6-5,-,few,TGTGCCAGCAAAAGGACGGATCCCTACGAGCAGTACTTC,CASKRTDPYEQYF
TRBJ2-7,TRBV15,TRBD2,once,TGTGCCACCAGCAGAGGGGGGGGAACCTACGAGCAGTACTTC,CATSRGGGTYEQYF
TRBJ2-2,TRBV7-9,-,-,TGTGCCAGCAGCGGTCAGGGTTGGACCGGGGAGCTGTTTTTT,CASSGQGWTGELFF
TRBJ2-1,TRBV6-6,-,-,TGTGCCAGCAGTTACCTGGGTTATGAGCAGTTCTTC,CASSYLGYEQFF
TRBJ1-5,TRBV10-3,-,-,TGTGCCATCAGTGATTATATCGGGGATCAGCCCCAGCATTTT,CAISDYIGDQPQHF
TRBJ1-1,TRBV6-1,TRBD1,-,TGTGCCAGCAGTGAAGAGTGGACAGGGTCAAACACTGAAGCTTTCTTT,CASSEEWTGSNTEAFF
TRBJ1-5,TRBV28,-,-,TGTGCCAGCAGTTGGGAAGGGCCCCAGCATTTT,CASSWEGPQHF
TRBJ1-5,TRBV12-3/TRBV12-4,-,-,TGTGCCAGCAGCTCCCCTAATCAGCCCCAGCATTTT,CASSSPNQPQHF
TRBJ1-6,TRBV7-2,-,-,TGTGCCAGCAGCTTAATCCCAGGAGTCGGTTCACCCCTCCACTTT,CASSLIPGVGSPLHF